One and the same sample provided the 8 T cell receptor beta chains below, sequenced in a study of shared clonotypes between healthy human individuals. Profiling relied on immunoSEQ multiplex PCR, and the TCRdb table lists in-frame clones only, not all of them. Of about 96,000 clones in the sample, roughly 50% were seen once. Sequencing used PBMCs. These receptors were obtained from a woman aged 40 to 50 in good health. Some clones in this sample may be carry-over from other donors' samples.

This clone was seen at least ten times. The chain is built from TRBV5-8 and TRBJ2-3; D may be TRBD1 or TRBD2 (6 bases each). V was cut by 1 base and J by 3 bases, with 12 bases left in between. CDR1 is SGHTS and CDR2 is YDEGEE in the germline V gene. This CDR3 is built from 15 residues. Written as DNA, the CDR3 is TGTGCCAGCAGCTTGTGGGGGGACACTACAGATACGCAGTATTTT. Residues: CASSLWGDTTDTQYF.

This chain connects TRBV5-1 to TRBJ2-7; 12 bases align to TRBD2. Germline lookup yields CDR1 SGHRS and CDR2 YFSETQ. With V trimmed by 0 bases and J by 2 bases, 3 bases remained unmatched. CDR3 length equals 16 residues. The CDR3 DNA is TGCGCCAGCAGCTTGGGACTAGCGGGAGTCGCCTACGAGCAGTACTTC. Encoded protein: CASSLGLAGVAYEQYF.

The V gene is TRBV30, the J gene TRBJ1-5, with unresolved D. Germline lookup yields CDR1 GTSNPN and CDR2 SVGIG (reference sequence). CDR3 length: 12 residues. Trimming shortened V by 1 base and J by 1 base, and 2 bases separated the two germline ends. The CDR3 DNA reads as TGTGCCTGGAGTGACAGCAATCAGCCCCAGCATTTT. Translation: CAWSDSNQPQHF.

This chain joins TRBV30 and TRBJ1-1; D ambiguous. Looked up from germline, CDR1 is GTSNPN and CDR2 is SVGIG (reference sequence). The CDR3 length is 14 residues. V was pared by 0 bases and J by 1 base, with 9 bases between. In DNA form, the CDR3 reads TGTGCCTGGAGTGTCGGCACTGCGAACACTGAAGCTTTCTTT. It specifies CAWSVGTANTEAFF. Complete variable domain (other parts from reference TRBV30 and TRBJ1-1): SQTIHQWPATLVQPVGSPLSLECTVEGTSNPNLYWYRQAAGRGLQLLFYSVGIGQISSEVPQNLSASRPQDRQFILSSKKLLLSDSGFYLCAWSVGTANTEAFFGQGTRLTVV.

This clone is medium-sized (0.01 to 0.1%) within its sample. The rearrangement uses TRBV6-1 and TRBJ2-7; a possible D gene is TRBD1 (7 bases). The V gene's germline CDR1 is MNHNS and CDR2 SASEGT. This CDR3 has 13 amino acids. V lost 7 bases and J lost 5, with 15 bases in between. CDR3 region: CASMTGGGDEQYF. Written as DNA, the CDR3 is TGTGCCAGCATGACCGGAGGGGGCGACGAGCAGTACTTC.

On this clone: A read error may be the cause here, since a much bigger clone is one base away. The chain couples TRBV6-6 to TRBJ1-1; weak D call: TRBD1 (6 bases). Germline lookup yields CDR1 MNHNY and CDR2 SVGAGI (reference sequence). This CDR3 has 16 amino acids. The CDR3 nucleotides are TGTGCCAGCGGTTACTCCTCACAGGGCGGGAGAACTGAAGCTTTCTTT. It yields the protein CASGYSSQGGRTEAFF.

This clone was detected ten times or more. V is TRBV6-5 and J is TRBJ2-2; D is uncertain. The CDR3 contains 14 residues. Germline CDR1 MNHEY, CDR2 SVGAGI. The ends were cut back, 9 bases at V and 2 bases at J, with 13 bases in the middle. Here the CDR3 DNA reads TGTGCCAGTCGGCGACATACAAACACCGGGGAGCTGTTTTTT. Translation: CASRRHTNTGELFF.

This clone showed up just a few times. The chain joins TRBV14 to TRBJ2-1; TRBD1 might be the D (5 bases). Germline assignment: CDR1 SGHDN and CDR2 FVKESK. V lost 4 bases and J lost 6, with 22 bases in between. This CDR3 comprises 17 residues. CDR3 amino acids: CASSPSRWGTRANEQFF. The CDR3 bases are TGTGCCAGCAGCCCATCCCGGTGGGGCACTCGAGCCAATGAGCAGTTCTTC.